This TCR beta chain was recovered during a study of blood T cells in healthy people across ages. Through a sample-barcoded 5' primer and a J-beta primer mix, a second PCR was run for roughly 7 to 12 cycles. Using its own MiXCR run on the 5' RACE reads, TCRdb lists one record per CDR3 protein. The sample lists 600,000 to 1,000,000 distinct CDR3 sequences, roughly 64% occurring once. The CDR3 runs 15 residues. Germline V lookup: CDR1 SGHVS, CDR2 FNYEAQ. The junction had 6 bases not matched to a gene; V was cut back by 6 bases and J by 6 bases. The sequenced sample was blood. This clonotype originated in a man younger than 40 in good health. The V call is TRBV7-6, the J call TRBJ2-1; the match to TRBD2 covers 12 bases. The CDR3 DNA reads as TGTGCCAGCAGTTCTAGCGGGGGGGTGTCCAATGAGCAGTTCTTC. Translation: CASSSSGGVSNEQFF. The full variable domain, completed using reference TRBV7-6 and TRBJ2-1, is GAGVSQSPRYKVTKRGQDVALRCDPISGHVSLYWYRQALGQGPEFLTYFNYEAQQDKSGLPNDRFSAERPEGSISTLTIQRTEQRDSAMYRCASSSSGGVSNEQFFGPGTRLTVL.